This entry describes one TCR beta chain. The CDR3 runs 13 residues. V was clipped by 7 bases and J by 0 bases, with 7 bases between them. Germline CDR1 reads SGHTA; CDR2 reads FQGNSA. Sequencing was performed with immunoSEQ multiplex PCR; in TCRdb, only in-frame clones are kept and a portion is missing. The sample includes about 530,000 clones, 60% to 80% of them seen just once. These data originate in a study of shared clonotypes between healthy human individuals. Sequencing was performed on PBMCs. The source of this sequence is a woman aged 35 to 49 in good health. Some clones in this sample may be carry-over from other donors' samples. This sequence joins TRBV7-2 and TRBJ1-5, with D hard to call. The CDR3 sequence is CASTTDSNQPQHF. As DNA, the CDR3 is TGTGCCAGCACAACGGATAGCAATCAGCCCCAGCATTTT.